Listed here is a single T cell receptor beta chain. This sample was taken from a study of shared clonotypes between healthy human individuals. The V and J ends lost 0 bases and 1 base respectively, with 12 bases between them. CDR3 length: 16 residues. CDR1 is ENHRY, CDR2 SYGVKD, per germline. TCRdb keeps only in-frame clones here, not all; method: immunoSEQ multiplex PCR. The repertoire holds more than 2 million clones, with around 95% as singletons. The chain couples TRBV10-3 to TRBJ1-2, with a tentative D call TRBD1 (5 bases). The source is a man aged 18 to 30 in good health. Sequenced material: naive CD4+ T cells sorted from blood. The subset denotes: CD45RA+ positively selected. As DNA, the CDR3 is TGTGCCATCAGTGAGTCCTCAGGGTGGATTAACTATGGCTACACCTTC. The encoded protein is CAISESSGWINYGYTF.